A selection of T cell receptor beta chains follows, all from one sample in a study of blood T cell repertoires in COVID-19. Some clones are missing from TCRdb's copy, which holds only in-frame ones; the method was immunoSEQ multiplex PCR. Altogether approximately 250,000 clones are present, approximately 90% being singletons, with the ten largest covering over 4%. The sequenced sample consisted of PBMCs or T cells enriched from blood (not recorded which). These receptor sequences come from a woman in her 30s with acute COVID-19. The CDR3 runs from the conserved cysteine through the conserved F or W. Each record gives: clone size, J gene, D gene, V gene, CDR3 DNA, CDR3 protein. A D gene is named only where the DNA matches it firmly. A clone size is listed for some rows: how often the clone was seen (once, few, many), or a class if it is expanded.

clone size: .
J gene: TRBJ2-3
D gene: TRBD1
V gene: TRBV7-3
CDR3 DNA: TGTGCCAGCAGCCCAAGCGGGACAGGGACAGATACGCAGTATTTT
CDR3 protein: CASSPSGTGTDTQYF

clone size: .
J gene: TRBJ1-5
D gene: TRBD1
V gene: TRBV6-5
CDR3 DNA: TGTGCCAGCAGGACAGGGGGCGACAATCAGCCCCAGCATTTT
CDR3 protein: CASRTGGDNQPQHF

clone size: .
J gene: TRBJ2-3
D gene: TRBD2
V gene: TRBV7-7
CDR3 DNA: TGTGCTAGCAGCTTAGCACCCCGGACTAGCGGGAGGTCAGATACGCAGTATTTT
CDR3 protein: CASSLAPRTSGRSDTQYF

clone size: .
J gene: TRBJ1-5
D gene: .
V gene: TRBV6-5
CDR3 DNA: TGTGCCAGCAGTTACAAGCCACCTTCTAGCAATCAGCCCCAGCATTTT
CDR3 protein: CASSYKPPSSNQPQHF

clone size: .
J gene: TRBJ2-3
D gene: TRBD2
V gene: TRBV28
CDR3 DNA: TGTGCCAGCAGACCCCCGGGACTAGCACCTAGTAGCACAGATACGCAGTATTTT
CDR3 protein: CASRPPGLAPSSTDTQYF

clone size: .
J gene: TRBJ2-1
D gene: TRBD2
V gene: TRBV29-1
CDR3 DNA: TGCAGCGTCACGACTAGCTCAGGCTCCTACAATGAGCAGTTCTTC
CDR3 protein: CSVTTSSGSYNEQFF

clone size: .
J gene: TRBJ2-3
D gene: TRBD2
V gene: TRBV18
CDR3 DNA: TGTGCCAGCTCACCCACTAGCGGGAGTGACGGCGGCACAGATACGCAGTATTTT
CDR3 protein: CASSPTSGSDGGTDTQYF

clone size: .
J gene: TRBJ2-7
D gene: TRBD1
V gene: TRBV27
CDR3 DNA: TGTGCCAGCGCCGGGACAGGGTTCCACGAGCAGTACTTC
CDR3 protein: CASAGTGFHEQYF

clone size: .
J gene: TRBJ2-7
D gene: TRBD2
V gene: TRBV10-3
CDR3 DNA: TGTGCCATCACACAAGGAGGGCGGGAGGAGGCCTACGAGCAGTACTTC
CDR3 protein: CAITQGGREEAYEQYF

clone size: .
J gene: TRBJ2-2
D gene: TRBD1
V gene: TRBV28
CDR3 DNA: TGTGCCAGCATCCACGGACAGGGTTACACCGGGGAGCTGTTTTTT
CDR3 protein: CASIHGQGYTGELFF

clone size: .
J gene: TRBJ1-1
D gene: .
V gene: TRBV12-3/TRBV12-4
CDR3 DNA: TGTGCCAGCAGTTTTCTCGGTGCTGAAGCTTTCTTT
CDR3 protein: CASSFLGAEAFF

clone size: .
J gene: TRBJ2-7
D gene: .
V gene: TRBV19
CDR3 DNA: TGTGCCAGTAATCACGGGGGGACAGGCACCTACGAGCAGTACTTC
CDR3 protein: CASNHGGTGTYEQYF

clone size: once
J gene: TRBJ1-5
D gene: .
V gene: TRBV19
CDR3 DNA: TGTGCCAGTAATTGGGCCCTCTCCAATCAGCCCCAGCATTTT
CDR3 protein: CASNWALSNQPQHF

clone size: once
J gene: TRBJ1-1
D gene: .
V gene: TRBV18
CDR3 DNA: TGTGCCAGCTCACCCCCGGGACAGAACACTGAAGCTTTCTTT
CDR3 protein: CASSPPGQNTEAFF

clone size: once
J gene: TRBJ1-5
D gene: .
V gene: TRBV19
CDR3 DNA: TGTGCCAGTAGTATAGTCTCGGTTCAGCCCCAGCATTTT
CDR3 protein: CASSIVSVQPQHF

clone size: .
J gene: TRBJ1-3
D gene: .
V gene: TRBV6-5
CDR3 DNA: TGTGCCAGCAGTTACTCGAGTGACAGGTCTGGAAACACCATATATTTT
CDR3 protein: CASSYSSDRSGNTIYF

clone size: .
J gene: TRBJ2-7
D gene: TRBD2
V gene: TRBV6-6
CDR3 DNA: TGTGCCAGCATCCCGGGGGGAGGCGAGCAGTACTTC
CDR3 protein: CASIPGGGEQYF

clone size: .
J gene: TRBJ2-1
D gene: TRBD2
V gene: TRBV7-2
CDR3 DNA: TGTGCCAGCAGCCGTGCAGCGGGAGGGCCAAATGAGCAGTTCTTC
CDR3 protein: CASSRAAGGPNEQFF

clone size: .
J gene: TRBJ2-7
D gene: TRBD1
V gene: TRBV6-5
CDR3 DNA: TGTGCCAGCAGTTACTCGACAGGGACCTACGAGCAGTACTTC
CDR3 protein: CASSYSTGTYEQYF

clone size: .
J gene: TRBJ1-6
D gene: .
V gene: TRBV4-1
CDR3 DNA: TGCGCCAGCAGCCAAGATACTGCGTGGAGCTCCTATAATTCACCCCTCCACTTT
CDR3 protein: CASSQDTAWSSYNSPLHF

clone size: .
J gene: TRBJ2-3
D gene: .
V gene: TRBV7-8
CDR3 DNA: TGTGCCAGCAGCCAACTACATGAAGACACAGATACGCAGTATTTT
CDR3 protein: CASSQLHEDTDTQYF

clone size: .
J gene: TRBJ2-2
D gene: .
V gene: TRBV10-3
CDR3 DNA: TGTGCCATCGAAGACCGGACACTCACCGGGGAGCTGTTTTTT
CDR3 protein: CAIEDRTLTGELFF

clone size: .
J gene: TRBJ1-3
D gene: .
V gene: TRBV10-2
CDR3 DNA: TGCGCCAGCAGTGCATCCGGGGGTAGGAACACCATATATTTT
CDR3 protein: CASSASGGRNTIYF

clone size: .
J gene: TRBJ2-7
D gene: TRBD2
V gene: TRBV5-4
CDR3 DNA: TGTGCCTTCAAGAGCGGGGGAAACGAGCAGTACTTC
CDR3 protein: CAFKSGGNEQYF

clone size: .
J gene: TRBJ2-7
D gene: TRBD2
V gene: TRBV28
CDR3 DNA: TGTGCCAGCAGTCCCGGGACTAGCGGGAGGGTCTACGAGCAGTACTTC
CDR3 protein: CASSPGTSGRVYEQYF

clone size: .
J gene: TRBJ1-1
D gene: .
V gene: TRBV19
CDR3 DNA: TGTGCCAGTAGTATACTTTCCAGGGATGACACTGAAGCTTTCTTT
CDR3 protein: CASSILSRDDTEAFF

clone size: .
J gene: TRBJ2-3
D gene: TRBD1
V gene: TRBV24-1
CDR3 DNA: TGTGCCACCAGTGACTGGGACAGTCGCACAGATACGCAGTATTTT
CDR3 protein: CATSDWDSRTDTQYF

clone size: .
J gene: TRBJ1-4
D gene: .
V gene: TRBV11-2
CDR3 DNA: TGTGCCAGCAGCCCCGGGTACACTAATGAAAAACTGTTTTTT
CDR3 protein: CASSPGYTNEKLFF

clone size: .
J gene: TRBJ1-2
D gene: TRBD1
V gene: TRBV19
CDR3 DNA: TGTGCCAGTAGTATTTGGGACAGGGGGCGAAGTGGCTACACCTTC
CDR3 protein: CASSIWDRGRSGYTF

clone size: .
J gene: TRBJ2-7
D gene: .
V gene: TRBV5-1
CDR3 DNA: TGCGCCAGCAGCCCTGACAGGACCGAGCAGTACTTC
CDR3 protein: CASSPDRTEQYF

clone size: .
J gene: TRBJ2-1
D gene: TRBD2
V gene: TRBV19
CDR3 DNA: TGTGCCAGTATGGTAGTAGATTCGGGACTAGCTCGGAATGAGCAGTTCTTC
CDR3 protein: CASMVVDSGLARNEQFF

clone size: .
J gene: TRBJ2-1
D gene: TRBD2
V gene: TRBV19
CDR3 DNA: TGTGCCAGTAGTAGAACTAGCGGGAGGTTTTTGGTTGAGCAGTTCTTC
CDR3 protein: CASSRTSGRFLVEQFF

clone size: .
J gene: TRBJ2-3
D gene: TRBD2
V gene: TRBV3-1/TRBV3-2
CDR3 DNA: TGTGCCAGCAGCCAAAGACCGGGACTAGCGGGAGGAAACACAGATACGCAGTATTTT
CDR3 protein: CASSQRPGLAGGNTDTQYF

clone size: .
J gene: TRBJ1-2
D gene: .
V gene: TRBV4-3
CDR3 DNA: TGCGCCAGCAGCCAAGAGGTCGGGGGAAACTATGGCTACACCTTC
CDR3 protein: CASSQEVGGNYGYTF

clone size: once
J gene: TRBJ2-3
D gene: TRBD2
V gene: TRBV19
CDR3 DNA: TGTGCCAGTAGTACGCCTTCTCTAGCGGGGGGCACAGATACGCAGTATTTT
CDR3 protein: CASSTPSLAGGTDTQYF

clone size: .
J gene: TRBJ2-6
D gene: .
V gene: TRBV30
CDR3 DNA: TGTGCTAGCTCTGGGGCCAACGTCCTGACTTTC
CDR3 protein: CASSGANVLTF

clone size: .
J gene: TRBJ2-6
D gene: .
V gene: TRBV6-4
CDR3 DNA: TGTGCCAGCAGTAGGACAGCAAGCTCTGGGGCCAACGTCCTGACTTTC
CDR3 protein: CASSRTASSGANVLTF

clone size: .
J gene: TRBJ1-1
D gene: TRBD1
V gene: TRBV4-3
CDR3 DNA: TGCGCCAGCAGCCCACAAGGTGGGACAGGGTTGAACACTGAAGCTTTCTTT
CDR3 protein: CASSPQGGTGLNTEAFF

clone size: .
J gene: TRBJ1-3
D gene: .
V gene: TRBV14
CDR3 DNA: TGTGCCAGCAGCCAAGATGTCGGGGGGTATGGCACCATATATTTT
CDR3 protein: CASSQDVGGYGTIYF